The sequence of this T cell receptor beta chain was determined in a study of T cell repertoires in breast cancer (dated by TCRdb to the mid-2010s). About the investigation overall: The study profiled tumors, lymph nodes and peripheral blood lymphocytes from breast cancer patients, plus peripheral blood from healthy control donors. Most of the 20 to 25 patient tumors analyzed for shared TCRs were ER+/PR+. Nine healthy donors, of an age range similar to that of the patients, were included as controls. On average, sequencing produced roughly 480,000 sequences per sample and about 10 reads per input cell. Because breast cancer has a low mutational burden and rarely has common mutations, the study reasoned that TCRs shared between breast cancer patients would target shared antigens. After being minced and digested with Liberase and DNase, tumors and tumor-involved lymph nodes were passed through 70-um and 40-um filters. Tumor-free lymph nodes were processed with no enzymatic digestion, and blood samples were separated using Ficoll. Overall study results and their limits: Shared TCRs were encoded by various nucleotide sequences, which suggests selection and expansion based on antigen. Discarding singleton TCRs and sampling only part of each tumor may have missed genuine antitumor clones. TRBV7 predominated among shared TCRs, which may reflect tumor recognition or a mispriming bias from eight TRBV7 primers. Sentinel lymph nodes involved by tumor shared about fourfold more TCRs with matched tumor repertoires than tumor-free nodes did (around 7.7% versus 2%). Emulsion RT-PCR was considered qualitative rather than quantitative, because transcript abundance and primer differences skewed the recovery of clones. Some 18 TCR pairs were shared across seven or more patient tumors and were rarely found in control blood, which suggests possible tumor specificity.

Of note for this clonotype: Its antigen is not yet known. Base qualities are not provided; no much larger clone lies one nucleotide away.

Receptor amplification or capture employed emulsion pairing. A second nested PCR with blocking oligos suppressed unpaired genes, then a third nested PCR added Illumina adaptors and barcodes. Each emulsion RT-PCR master mix held roughly 4,500-270,000 T cells and included C-region, Stepout and V-region primers. The Micellula Emulsion and Purification Kit was used to make the emulsions, and Qiagen OneStep RT-PCR reagents were used for RT-PCR. Pooled libraries were sequenced on an Illumina MiSeq with paired-end 2 x 250 reads. As for the original processing: Read pairs were joined in Galaxy and clipped at the engineered overlap into separate alpha and beta files; unclipped reads were discarded. To assign alpha-beta pairs, the researchers used CompleteTCR, a MiTCR-based pipeline that relies on an R script to link chains sharing read cluster identifiers. TCR sequences that were observed only once, representing about 1-3.3%, were removed as potential sequencing errors. The public sequencing data were trimmed at Q25 with fastp and processed into clonotypes with MiXCR by TCRdb, which kept only in-frame beta chains. CDR3 protein duplicates are merged, each entry listing the most common genes and DNA. The V and J calls shown here were made by TCRdb, not taken from the authors' results. This sample lists approximately 37,000 distinct CDR3 sequences; 45% were detected once. The ten largest clones take up less than 70% of the sample.

From the germline V gene, CDR1 is KGHSH and CDR2 is LQKENI. The CDR3 runs 16 amino acids, cysteine and phenylalanine included. Only the CDR3 region is kept as DNA, spanning 48 bases read in frame from base 1. Trimming takes 3 bases from V and 6 bases from J, and the germline ends sit 18 bases apart. To analyze paired alpha-beta TCRs of CD8+ T cells, the study used an expanded emulsion RT-PCR method with primers covering all TCR V genes. Before emulsion RT-PCR, CD8+ T cells were isolated with a CD8 positive selection kit and incubated overnight in approximately 10 IU/mL IL-2. The chain employs TRBV18 and TRBJ1-5; D gene: possibly TRBD1, on 5 matching bases. The specimen was CD8+ T cells. This TCR was recovered from a pool of human donors with breast cancer or a healthy control (not recorded which). Read as DNA, the sequence is TGTGCCAGCTCACCCGGAATCGATAGGGGAGTTCAGCCCCAGCATTTT. It codes for CASSPGIDRGVQPQHF. The full variable domain, completed from the reference TRBV18 and TRBJ1-5 proteins outside the CDR3, reads NAGVMQNPRHLVRRRGQEARLRCSPMKGHSHVYWYRQLPEEGLKFMVYLQKENIIDESGMPKERFSAEFPKEGPSILRIQQVVRGDSAAYFCASSPGIDRGVQPQHFGDGTRLSIL.